The present T cell receptor beta chain was sequenced within a study of PD-1 blockade in mismatch repair-deficient tumors. The wider study: Patients had around 11 mismatch repair-deficient cancer types and were previously treated and progressing. General study findings and limits: Tumor-resident clones, often undetectable pretreatment in blood, expanded then contracted after pembrolizumab.

Profiled with immunoSEQ multiplex PCR; TCRdb holds only in-frame clones, not every one. Of approximately 15,000 clones listed, 84% are singletons. The time point is: approximately 10-day in vitro stimulation with candidate neoantigen peptide 5. The TCR-sequenced patients were a few responders to pembrolizumab. Cells were stimulated approximately nine days with each of roughly seven ELISpot-reactive neoantigens. The CDR3 has 14 amino acids. V dropped 2 bases and J dropped 4 bases, with 11 bases sitting between them. Germline V gene sequence: CDR1 SNHLY, CDR2 FYNNEI. In regard to this clone: What it recognizes is unknown.

The rearrangement links TRBV2 to TRBJ1-2; D uncertain. Sequencing was performed on cells cultured in vitro, taken from a patient treated with pembrolizumab. This receptor was obtained from an adult with mismatch repair-deficient cancer. The CDR3 sequence: CASSEILASYGYTF. The CDR3 DNA reads as TGTGCCAGCAGTGAAATCCTGGCTAGCTATGGCTACACCTTC.